The next 23 T cell receptor beta chains were all read from a single sample in a study of blood T cell repertoires in COVID-19 (TCRdb year 2020). Library construction relied on the immunoSEQ multiplex PCR assay. TCRdb took this table from immuneACCESS and kept in-frame rearrangements with V and J called. Such tables lack part of the clones; where checked against another copy, unresolved V genes explain under half of the gap, and the rest is unexplained. This sample has over 150,000 clones in its table, and approximately 80% of those were observed once. The top ten constitute 6.9% of the sample. The material sequenced was peripheral blood. These receptors were taken from a human donor with acute or convalescent COVID-19. The donor label of this sample is uncertain.

This chain connects TRBV3-1 (or the pseudogene TRBV3-2) to TRBJ2-3; perhaps TRBD2 as D (6 bases). V was shortened by 3 bases and J by 5 bases, with 15 bases between the two germline ends. This CDR3 has 15 residues. Looked up from germline, CDR1 is LGHDT and CDR2 is YNNKEL (reference sequence). Here the CDR3 reads CASSHGTHGRDTQYF. DNA of the CDR3: TGTGCCAGCAGCCATGGGACTCACGGTAGAGATACGCAGTATTTT.

The chain carries TRBV20-1 and TRBJ1-1; 12 bases match TRBD1. CDR3 length: 14 residues. The ends lost 3 bases at V and 6 bases at J; junction bases unmatched: 5. Germline V gives CDR1 DFQATT, CDR2 SNEGSKA (reference sequence). The CDR3, as DNA: TGCAGTGCTAGTGGGACAGGGGGCTTCGCTGAAGCTTTCTTT. It translates to CSASGTGGFAEAFF.

V usage is TRBV2 and J usage is TRBJ1-5; D call uncertain. V was pared by 0 bases and J by 9 bases, with 15 bases between. This CDR3 is built from 15 residues. Germline V gene lookup returns CDR1 SNHLY and CDR2 FYNNEI. The CDR3 nucleotides read TGTGCCAGCAGTGAAGCCCCTGGCGTCTCGGGGCCCCAGCATTTT. It codes for CASSEAPGVSGPQHF.

The chain is built from TRBV5-1 and TRBJ2-1, with 7 bases fitting TRBD2. The V and J ends lost 0 bases and 5 bases, in that order; junction bases with no gene match: 11. The CDR3 contains 17 residues. Germline assignment: CDR1 SGHRS and CDR2 YFSETQ. The CDR3 here is CASSLDPRASGDNEQFF. The CDR3 DNA sequence: TGCGCCAGCAGCTTGGACCCGAGGGCTAGCGGTGACAATGAGCAGTTCTTC.

This chain connects TRBV10-3 to TRBJ1-1, with D tentatively TRBD1 (6 bases). Germline lookup yields CDR1 ENHRY and CDR2 SYGVKD. The CDR3 loop spans 16 amino acids. The V end was cut by 11 bases, the J end by 0 bases, with 22 bases between. For the CDR3, the DNA is TGTGCCTCTCGAGTCGGGACACCCGAAATGAACACTGAAGCTTTCTTT. This codes for CASRVGTPEMNTEAFF.

This clone is a singleton in its sample. The genes are TRBV5-1 and TRBJ2-5; TRBD1 matches at 10 bases. CDR1 and CDR2 from the germline V gene are SGHRS and YFSETQ. CDR3 length equals 14 residues. Losses at the gene ends were 3 bases for V and 1 base for J; bases not matched to a gene: 0. As DNA, the CDR3 is TGCGCCAGCAGCTGGACAGGGGGCCAAGAGACCCAGTACTTC. Translated, it gives CASSWTGGQETQYF.

The chain employs TRBV27 and TRBJ1-1, with D uncertain. The V and J ends lost 0 bases and 3 bases respectively, with 14 bases between them. Germline V lookup: CDR1 MNHEY, CDR2 SMNVEV (reference sequence). The CDR3 totals 16 residues. Here the CDR3 DNA reads TGTGCCAGCAGTTTATCGATCTGGCAGGATTACACTGAAGCTTTCTTT. Its translation is CASSLSIWQDYTEAFF.

V is TRBV5-6 and J is TRBJ2-1, with D possibly TRBD1 on 5 matching bases. This CDR3 contains 16 residues. The V gene's germline CDR1 is SGHDT and CDR2 YYEEEE. Trimming pared 0 bases from V and 8 bases from J, leaving 18 bases between. The CDR3 is CASSLARSGKRDEQFF. The CDR3 coding sequence is TGTGCCAGCAGCTTGGCGAGGTCAGGGAAACGCGATGAGCAGTTCTTC.

The chain is built from TRBV28 and TRBJ2-5; TRBD2 agrees at 10 bases. Germline V lookup: CDR1 MDHEN, CDR2 SYDVKM. This CDR3 spans 16 amino acids. V shed 5 bases and J 6 bases; nucleotides not matched to a gene: 12. The CDR3 loop is CASSPNKREGWQTQYF. The CDR3 region has the DNA TGTGCCAGCAGTCCCAATAAGCGGGAGGGTTGGCAGACCCAGTACTTC.

The rearrangement joins TRBV2 to TRBJ1-2; D call uncertain. Trimming took 8 bases from V and 2 from J, leaving 15 bases between them. CDR1 and CDR2 (germline): SNHLY, FYNNEI. The CDR3 covers 14 residues. The chain's CDR3 is CASDRVGSNYGYTF. CDR3 coding DNA: TGTGCCAGCGACCGGGTTGGGTCCAACTATGGCTACACCTTC.

Worth noting for this clone: Compared with germline, one end of the junction differs, possibly owing to a read error. The chain has TRBV28 and TRBJ1-2, with TRBD1 matching over 8 bases. The length of the CDR3 is 14 residues. Germline V lookup: CDR1 MDHEN, CDR2 SYDVKM. CDR3 sequence: CASTLTRQGYGYTF. For the CDR3, the DNA is TGTGCCAGCACTTTAACTCGACAGGGGTATGGCTACACCTTC.

This chain uses TRBV6-5 with TRBJ1-1; 10 nucleotides match TRBD1. Germline CDR1 is MNHEY and CDR2 is SVGAGI. Trimming took 6 bases from V and 5 from J; bases not matched to a gene: 3. The CDR3 runs to 13 residues. The CDR3 DNA follows: TGTGCCAGCAGGTGGACAGGGGGGACTGAAGCTTTCTTT. Protein sequence: CASRWTGGTEAFF.

In DNA form, the CDR3 reads TGTGCCAGCAGCCAAGATGAAGGAAGGAGCATTGGCTACACCTTC. This translates into CASSQDEGRSIGYTF. V is TRBV4-2 and J is TRBJ1-2; no definite D call. The CDR3 sequence is 15 residues long. The germline gives CDR1 LGHNA, CDR2 YNFKEQ. V dropped 0 bases and J dropped 7 bases, with 15 bases sitting between them.

This chain joins TRBV27 and TRBJ1-6, with a possible D match to TRBD1 (6 bases). Germline V gene data show CDR1 as MNHEY and CDR2 as SMNVEV (reference sequence). This CDR3 contains 14 residues. Trimming stripped 7 bases from V and 4 bases from J, with 11 bases between. The CDR3 spells CASKGGSYNSPLHF. The CDR3 region has the DNA TGTGCCAGCAAAGGGGGATCTTATAATTCACCCCTCCACTTT.

A note on this clone: The same CDR3 can be traced to other DNA sequences in this sample. The chain links TRBV7-9 to TRBJ2-3, with a weak D call TRBD2 (5 bases). V gave up 0 bases and J gave up 6 bases, with 7 bases separating them. In germline, CDR1 is SEHNR, CDR2 FQNEAQ (reference sequence). The CDR3 covers 13 residues. CDR3 loop: CASSLAGADTQYF. The DNA of the CDR3 is TGTGCCAGCAGCTTAGCGGGAGCTGATACGCAGTATTTT.

The chain employs TRBV3-1 (or the pseudogene TRBV3-2) and TRBJ2-7; the match to TRBD1 covers 10 bases. This CDR3 contains 15 residues. V was pared by 5 bases and J by 0 bases, with 4 bases of the junction left unmatched. Germline V CDR1 and CDR2: LGHDT, YNNKEL (reference sequence). The CDR3 loop reads CASSGTGDLSYEQYF. The CDR3 bases are TGTGCCAGCAGCGGGACAGGGGACCTCTCCTACGAGCAGTACTTC.

This clone was counted a few times. The CDR3 spells CASSSELAGPLGQETQYF. The CDR3 coding sequence is TGTGCCAGCAGCTCCGAACTAGCGGGACCGCTGGGCCAAGAGACCCAGTACTTC. V gene TRBV5-4 combines with J gene TRBJ2-5; 10 positions match TRBD2. Germline-derived CDR1 and CDR2 are SGHNT and YYREEE (reference sequence). The CDR3 runs 18 residues. V shed 3 bases and J 1 base; nucleotides not matched to a gene: 12.

The rearrangement links TRBV6-5 to TRBJ2-7, with 8 bases identical to TRBD1. V lost 6 bases and J lost 3; bases outside the gene matches: 10. The germline CDR1 and CDR2 sequences are MNHEY and SVGAGI. The CDR3 is 15 residues long. The CDR3 reads CASRPDRGNRYEQYF. DNA for the CDR3: TGTGCCAGCAGACCCGACAGGGGCAACCGCTACGAGCAGTACTTC.

The rearrangement uses TRBV6-1 and TRBJ2-7, with D perhaps matching TRBD1 (5 bases). The V end was cut by 0 bases, the J end by 6 bases, with 15 bases between. Per germline, CDR1 MNHNS and CDR2 SASEGT. The CDR3 consists of 15 residues. CDR3 sequence reads: CASSEAVRGRSEQYF. The CDR3 DNA reads as TGTGCCAGCAGTGAAGCGGTAAGGGGTCGGAGCGAGCAGTACTTC.

This clone was seen a single time. The V gene is TRBV10-3, the J gene TRBJ2-7; D ambiguous. Germline loops: CDR1 ENHRY, CDR2 SYGVKD. Trimming stripped 2 bases from V and 5 bases from J, with 10 bases between. This CDR3 has 13 residues. Here the CDR3 DNA reads TGTGCCATCAGTGAGGGGTGGAGCGACGAGCAGTACTTC. It specifies CAISEGWSDEQYF.

The chain is built from TRBV27 and TRBJ1-6; D is perhaps TRBD1 (6 bases). The CDR3 spans 17 residues. V lost 5 bases to trimming and J lost 6 bases, with 20 bases between them. Germline V gene sequence: CDR1 MNHEY, CDR2 SMNVEV (reference sequence). CDR3 amino acids: CASSRHRGEGGNSPLHF. Written as DNA, the CDR3 is TGTGCCAGCAGTCGGCATCGGGGGGAAGGGGGTAATTCACCCCTCCACTTT.

The chain uses TRBV30 and TRBJ2-7; D remains ambiguous. V was clipped by 0 bases and J by 1 base, with 10 bases between them. Per germline, CDR1 GTSNPN and CDR2 SVGIG (reference sequence). The CDR3 extends over 14 amino acids. CDR3 nucleotide sequence: TGTGCCTGGAGTGTATATCGGAGATCCTACGAGCAGTACTTC. Translated, it gives CAWSVYRRSYEQYF.

The chain carries TRBV11-3 and TRBJ1-2; D might be TRBD1 (6 bases). Germline CDR1 reads SGHNT; CDR2 reads YENEEA. The V end lost 1 base, the J end lost 2 bases, and 14 bases lay between the germline ends. The CDR3 length is 16 residues. CDR3 in DNA: TGTGCCAGCAGCTTAGGGGGTACGGACAGAAACTATGGCTACACCTTC. Protein product: CASSLGGTDRNYGYTF.